Listed here are 10 T cell receptor beta chains from one sample, sequenced in a study of blood T cells in healthy people across ages (dated by TCRdb to 2014 to 2015). Library preparation employed 5' RACE. The run used an Illumina HiSeq 2500. A second roughly 6 to 11 cycle PCR used a sample-barcoded 5' primer and a J-beta primer mix. TCRdb reran the public reads through fastp at Q25 and MiXCR, keeping productive beta chains. All rows with the same CDR3 protein become a single entry with the most common DNA and genes. The sample profile shows roughly 1,800,000 distinct CDR3 sequences; 49% of them were found once. The ten largest clones represent less than 2.5% of the sample. The sample comprised blood. These receptors came from a woman aged 40 to 50 in good health.

This clonotype has more than one count but fewer than ten. The V and J genes are TRBV9 and TRBJ2-5, with D hard to call. This CDR3 has 15 amino acids. V was clipped by 0 bases and J by 4 bases, with 13 bases between them. Per the germline V gene, CDR1 is SGDLS and CDR2 is YYNGEE. The CDR3 region has the DNA TGTGCCAGCAGCGTAGGTTCCCTTGATGGAGAGACCCAGTACTTC. Translated: CASSVGSLDGETQYF.

The chain is built from TRBV27 and TRBJ2-3; D unclear. Trimming left V 2 bases short and J 4 bases short, with 10 bases between. This CDR3 is built from 14 residues. CDR1 and CDR2 (germline): MNHEY, SMNVEV (reference sequence). The CDR3 region has the DNA TGTGCCAGCAGTTTAGGCCTGGGTTCAGATACGCAGTATTTT. Its translation is CASSLGLGSDTQYF.

This clonotype has a single count. The rearrangement links TRBV7-3 to TRBJ2-6, with no clear D. The CDR3 is 15 amino acids. Trimming left V 5 bases short and J 0 bases short, with 8 bases between. Germline lookup yields CDR1 SGHTA and CDR2 FQGTGA. In nucleotides, the CDR3 is TGTGCCAGCAGCCCAGACAACTCTGGGGCCAACGTCCTGACTTTC. Translation gives CASSPDNSGANVLTF.

The chain uses TRBV7-8 and TRBJ2-7, with a possible D match to TRBD1 (6 bases). The end of the DNA aligns better with TRBJ2-5, so the J call may be wrong. The CDR3 is made up of 12 amino acids. Germline V gene data show CDR1 as SGHVS and CDR2 as FQNEAQ. The CDR3 is CASSPARGTQYF. In DNA, the CDR3 is TGTGCCAGCAGCCCAGCCAGGGGGACCCAGTACTTC.

This chain joins TRBV6-5 and TRBJ2-5; TRBD1 matches 12 bases. V lost 3 bases and J lost 5; bases outside the gene matches: 10. In germline, CDR1 is MNHEY, CDR2 SVGAGI. This CDR3 spans 17 amino acids. CDR3 bases: TGTGCCAGCAGTTATCGCCGGGACAGGGGGCTATCGGAGACCCAGTACTTC. Its translation is CASSYRRDRGLSETQYF.

The gene calls are TRBV7-2 and TRBJ2-7, with 7 bases aligning to TRBD2. The germline V gene has CDR1 SGHTA and CDR2 FQGNSA. The CDR3 sequence is 16 residues long. V lost 5 bases to trimming and J lost 5 bases; unmatched junction nucleotides: 15. The CDR3 nucleotides are TGTGCCAGCAGCCACCCAGCCCCGGGGGGTGACGACGAGCAGTACTTC. It yields the protein CASSHPAPGGDDEQYF.

The table lists this clonotype with a few counts. The chain joins TRBV4-2 to TRBJ2-1; TRBD2 matches 16 bases. CDR1 is LGHNA, CDR2 YNFKEQ, per germline. The CDR3 consists of 18 residues. V shed 4 bases, J shed 5 bases, and the junction held 8 bases outside the gene matches. CDR3 bases: TGTGCCAGCAGCCTTGGGACTAGCGGGGGGGCCTTCAACAATGAGCAGTTCTTC. Its protein is CASSLGTSGGAFNNEQFF.

The chain employs TRBV29-1 and TRBJ1-2; perhaps TRBD1 as D (5 bases). Germline assignment: CDR1 SQVTM and CDR2 ANQGSEA. The CDR3 spans 12 residues. V was clipped by 4 bases and J by 3 bases, with 9 bases between them. The CDR3 is CSVGDGYYGYTF. Written as DNA, the CDR3 is TGCAGCGTTGGGGACGGATACTATGGCTACACCTTC. Combining the CDR3 with reference TRBV29-1 and TRBJ1-2 gives the whole variable domain SAVISQKPSRDICQRGTSLTIQCQVDSQVTMMFWYRQQPGQSLTLIATANQGSEATYESGFVIDKFPISRPNLTFSTLTVSNMSPEDSSIYLCSVGDGYYGYTFGSGTRLTVV.

This clonotype has just a few counts. This chain links TRBV6-2 or TRBV6-3 with TRBJ2-7, with D perhaps being TRBD1 or TRBD2 (5 bases each). The CDR3 runs to 14 residues. The germline gives CDR1 MNHEY, CDR2 SVGEGT. Trimming took 6 bases from V and 0 from J, leaving 12 bases between them. This chain's CDR3 is CASRMDGTSYEQYF. The CDR3 DNA sequence: TGTGCCAGCAGGATGGACGGGACCTCCTACGAGCAGTACTTC.

The V gene is TRBV6-5, the J gene TRBJ2-7; D possibly corresponds to TRBD1 (5 bases). This CDR3 has 14 residues. V was pared by 8 bases and J by 3 bases, with 17 bases between. Looked up from germline, CDR1 is MNHEY and CDR2 is SVGAGI. The CDR3 sequence: CASQKRGPDYEQYF. CDR3 bases: TGTGCCAGCCAAAAAAGGGGTCCAGACTACGAGCAGTACTTC.